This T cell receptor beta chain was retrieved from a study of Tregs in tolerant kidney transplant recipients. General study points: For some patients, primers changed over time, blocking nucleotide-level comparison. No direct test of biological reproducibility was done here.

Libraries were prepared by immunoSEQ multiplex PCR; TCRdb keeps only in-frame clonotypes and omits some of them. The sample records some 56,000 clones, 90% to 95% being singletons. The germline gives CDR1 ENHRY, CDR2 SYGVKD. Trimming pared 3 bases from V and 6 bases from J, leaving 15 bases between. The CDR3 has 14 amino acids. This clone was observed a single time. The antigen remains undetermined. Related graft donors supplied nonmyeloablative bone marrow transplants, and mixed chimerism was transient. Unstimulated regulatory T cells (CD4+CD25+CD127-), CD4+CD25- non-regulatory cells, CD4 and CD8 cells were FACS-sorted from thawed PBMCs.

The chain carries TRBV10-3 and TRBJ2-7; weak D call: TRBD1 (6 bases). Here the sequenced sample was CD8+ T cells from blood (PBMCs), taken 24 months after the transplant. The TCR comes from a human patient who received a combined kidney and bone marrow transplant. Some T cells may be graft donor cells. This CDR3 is CAISETGRSGEQYF. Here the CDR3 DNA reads TGTGCCATCAGTGAAACAGGGCGTTCAGGCGAGCAGTACTTC.